This T cell receptor (beta chain) originates from a study of cytomegalovirus exposure and HLA in healthy donors. PCR amplification relied on 60 Vbeta primers (plus 13 Jbeta primers). Assay: immunoSEQ multiplex PCR; the TCRdb copy retains only in-frame clones and omits some. This table holds some 130,000 clones, roughly 80% found once. Study-wide points: The listing of 150 to 200 TCR beta chains classed them as cytomegalovirus-associated.

Remarks on this clone: The antigen remains undetermined.

Sequenced material: PBMCs. The receptor was derived from an older woman in good health and CMV-seronegative.

The DNA for the CDR3 is TGTGCCACCAGCAGAGTAGGACAGGACATAGCCAAAAACATTCAGTACTTC. Its translation is CATSRVGQDIAKNIQYF. The chain joins TRBV15 to TRBJ2-4, with 7 bases matching TRBD1. Germline-derived CDR1 and CDR2 are LNHNV and YYDKDF (reference sequence). This CDR3 contains 17 residues. V lost 1 base, J lost 0 bases, and 6 bases stayed unmatched.